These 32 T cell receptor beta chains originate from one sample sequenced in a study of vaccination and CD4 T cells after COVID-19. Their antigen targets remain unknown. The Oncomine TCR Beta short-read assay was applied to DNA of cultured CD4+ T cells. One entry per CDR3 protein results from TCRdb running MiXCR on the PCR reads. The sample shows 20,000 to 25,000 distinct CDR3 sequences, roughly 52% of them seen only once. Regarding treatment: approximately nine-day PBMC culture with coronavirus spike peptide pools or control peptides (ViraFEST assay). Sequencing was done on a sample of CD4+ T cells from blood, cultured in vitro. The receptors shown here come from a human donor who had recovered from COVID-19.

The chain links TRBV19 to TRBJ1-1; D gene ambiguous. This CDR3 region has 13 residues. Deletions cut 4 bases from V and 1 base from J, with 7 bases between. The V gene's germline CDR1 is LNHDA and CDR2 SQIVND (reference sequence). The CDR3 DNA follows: TGTGCCAGTAGTACCACGACGAACACTGAAGCTTTCTTT. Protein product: CASSTTTNTEAFF. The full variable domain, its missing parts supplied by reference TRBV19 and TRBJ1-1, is DGGITQSPKYLFRKEGQNVTLSCEQNLNHDAMYWYRQDPGQGLRLIYYSQIVNDFQKGDIAEGYSVSREKKESFPLTVTSAQKNPTAFYLCASSTTTNTEAFFGQGTRLTVV.

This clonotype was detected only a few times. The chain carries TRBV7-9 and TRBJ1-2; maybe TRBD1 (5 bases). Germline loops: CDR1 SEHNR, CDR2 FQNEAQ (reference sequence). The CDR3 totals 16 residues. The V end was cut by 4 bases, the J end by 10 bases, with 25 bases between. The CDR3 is CASSSANRWAGRPYTF. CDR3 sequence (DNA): TGTGCCAGCAGCTCTGCCAACCGGTGGGCAGGGCGTCCCTACACCTTC.

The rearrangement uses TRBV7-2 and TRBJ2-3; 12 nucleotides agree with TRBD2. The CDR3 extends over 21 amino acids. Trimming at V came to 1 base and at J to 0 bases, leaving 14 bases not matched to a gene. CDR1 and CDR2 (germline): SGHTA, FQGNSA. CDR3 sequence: CASSLVPRLAGEGRSTDTQYF. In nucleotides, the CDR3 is TGTGCCAGCAGCTTAGTTCCAAGACTAGCGGGAGAGGGCCGAAGCACAGATACGCAGTATTTT.

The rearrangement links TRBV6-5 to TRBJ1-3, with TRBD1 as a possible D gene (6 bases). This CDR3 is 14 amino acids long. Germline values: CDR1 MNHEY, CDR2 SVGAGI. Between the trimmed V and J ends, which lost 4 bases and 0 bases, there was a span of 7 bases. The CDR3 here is CASSLDSSGNTIYF. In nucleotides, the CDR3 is TGTGCCAGCAGTTTGGACAGCTCTGGAAACACCATATATTTT.

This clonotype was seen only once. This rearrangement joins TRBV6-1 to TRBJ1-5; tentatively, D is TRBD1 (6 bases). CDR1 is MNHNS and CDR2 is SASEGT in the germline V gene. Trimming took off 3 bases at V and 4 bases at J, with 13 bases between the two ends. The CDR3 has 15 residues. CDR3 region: CASSDRTEKNQPQHF. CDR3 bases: TGTGCCAGCAGTGACCGGACAGAAAAGAATCAGCCCCAGCATTTT.

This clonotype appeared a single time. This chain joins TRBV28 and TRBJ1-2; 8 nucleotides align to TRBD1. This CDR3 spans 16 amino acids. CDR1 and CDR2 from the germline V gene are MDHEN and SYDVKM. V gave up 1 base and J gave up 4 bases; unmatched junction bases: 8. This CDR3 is CASSLLGRQGAYGYTF. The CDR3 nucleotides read TGTGCCAGCAGTTTATTGGGACGTCAGGGGGCCTATGGCTACACCTTC.

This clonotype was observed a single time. The CDR3 loop reads CASRSPGEAFF. The CDR3 DNA is TGTGCCAGCAGGTCCCCCGGGGAAGCTTTCTTT. The V gene is TRBV6-2 or TRBV6-3, the J gene TRBJ1-1; D gene ambiguous. Germline lookup yields CDR1 MNHEY and CDR2 SVGEGT. The ends were cut back, 6 bases at V and 8 bases at J, with 10 bases in the middle. The CDR3 has 11 residues.

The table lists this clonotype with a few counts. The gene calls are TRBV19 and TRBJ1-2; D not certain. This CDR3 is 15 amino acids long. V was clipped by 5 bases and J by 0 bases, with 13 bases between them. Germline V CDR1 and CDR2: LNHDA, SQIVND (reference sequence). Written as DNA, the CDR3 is TGTGCCAGTAGTCGCCGGGAACAGTCTAACTATGGCTACACCTTC. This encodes CASSRREQSNYGYTF.

CDR3 region: CASSWAGDTGELFF. The CDR3, as DNA: TGTGCCAGCAGCTGGGCAGGGGACACCGGGGAGCTGTTTTTT. J is TRBJ2-2 and V is TRBV7-6; tentatively, D is TRBD1 (6 bases). The CDR3 is 14 residues long. The ends were cut back, 4 bases at V and 3 bases at J, with 9 bases in the middle. From germline, CDR1 is SGHVS and CDR2 FNYEAQ.

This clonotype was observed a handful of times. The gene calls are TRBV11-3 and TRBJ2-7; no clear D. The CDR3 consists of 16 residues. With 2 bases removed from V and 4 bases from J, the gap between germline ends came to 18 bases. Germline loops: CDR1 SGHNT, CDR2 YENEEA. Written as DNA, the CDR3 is TGTGCCAGCAGCTTATTGGGTAACATAATGGGATACGAGCAGTACTTC. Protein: CASSLLGNIMGYEQYF.

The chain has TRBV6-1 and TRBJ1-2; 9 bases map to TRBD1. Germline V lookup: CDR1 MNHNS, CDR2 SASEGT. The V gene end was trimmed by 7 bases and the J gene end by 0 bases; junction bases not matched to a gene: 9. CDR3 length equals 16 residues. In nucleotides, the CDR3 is TGTGCCAGCAAACTCCTACAGGGGGCCCCTAACTATGGCTACACCTTC. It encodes CASKLLQGAPNYGYTF.

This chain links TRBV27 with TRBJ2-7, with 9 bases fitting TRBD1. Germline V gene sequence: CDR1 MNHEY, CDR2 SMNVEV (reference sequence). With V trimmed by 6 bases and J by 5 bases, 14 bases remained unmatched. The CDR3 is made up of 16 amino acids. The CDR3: CASRLGDGTGSNEQYF. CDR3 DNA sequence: TGTGCCAGCAGGCTGGGGGACGGGACAGGGTCCAACGAGCAGTACTTC.

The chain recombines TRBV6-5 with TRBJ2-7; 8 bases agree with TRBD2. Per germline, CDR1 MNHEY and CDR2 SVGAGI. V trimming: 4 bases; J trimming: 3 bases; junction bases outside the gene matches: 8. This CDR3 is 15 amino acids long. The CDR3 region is CASSSGGRSVYEQYF. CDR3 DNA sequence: TGTGCCAGCAGTTCAGGCGGGAGGAGCGTCTACGAGCAGTACTTC.

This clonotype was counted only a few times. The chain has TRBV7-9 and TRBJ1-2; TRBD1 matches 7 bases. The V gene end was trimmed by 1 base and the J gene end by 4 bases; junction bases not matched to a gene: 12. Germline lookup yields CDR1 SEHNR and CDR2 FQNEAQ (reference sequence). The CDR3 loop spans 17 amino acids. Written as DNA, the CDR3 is TGTGCCAGCAGCTTAGTGGTACGGATGACAGGGATCTATGGCTACACCTTC. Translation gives CASSLVVRMTGIYGYTF.

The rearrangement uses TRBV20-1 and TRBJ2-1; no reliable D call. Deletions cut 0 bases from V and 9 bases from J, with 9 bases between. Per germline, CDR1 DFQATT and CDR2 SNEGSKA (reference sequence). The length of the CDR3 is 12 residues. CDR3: CSARDIESEQFF. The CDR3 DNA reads TGCAGTGCTAGAGATATCGAGAGTGAGCAGTTCTTC.

Here the CDR3 reads CSARAFGEKRTDTQYF. Here the CDR3 DNA reads TGCAGTGCTAGAGCTTTCGGGGAGAAACGCACAGATACGCAGTATTTT. V usage is TRBV20-1 and J usage is TRBJ2-3; the D gene is possibly TRBD2 (5 bases). The CDR3 has 16 residues. Germline assignment: CDR1 DFQATT and CDR2 SNEGSKA (reference sequence). The V gene lost 1 base and the J gene lost 1 base, with 15 bases spanning the gap.

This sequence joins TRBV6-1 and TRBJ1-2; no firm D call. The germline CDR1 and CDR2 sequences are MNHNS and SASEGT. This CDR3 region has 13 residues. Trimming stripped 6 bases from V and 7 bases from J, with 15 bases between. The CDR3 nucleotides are TGTGCCAGCAGGGAGCTACCATCGGGTGGCTACACCTTC. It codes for CASRELPSGGYTF.

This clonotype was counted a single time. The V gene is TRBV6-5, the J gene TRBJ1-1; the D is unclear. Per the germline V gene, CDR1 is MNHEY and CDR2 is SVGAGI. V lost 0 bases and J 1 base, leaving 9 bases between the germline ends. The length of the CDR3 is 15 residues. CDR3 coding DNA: TGTGCCAGCAGTTACTCGATTCATACGAACACTGAAGCTTTCTTT. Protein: CASSYSIHTNTEAFF.

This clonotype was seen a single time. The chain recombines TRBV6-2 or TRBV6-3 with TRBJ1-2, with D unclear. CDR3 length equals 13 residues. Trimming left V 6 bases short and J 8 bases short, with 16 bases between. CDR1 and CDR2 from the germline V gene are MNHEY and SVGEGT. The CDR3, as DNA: TGTGCCAGCAGCTACGGACGGGCGCAGGGCTACACCTTC. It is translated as CASSYGRAQGYTF.

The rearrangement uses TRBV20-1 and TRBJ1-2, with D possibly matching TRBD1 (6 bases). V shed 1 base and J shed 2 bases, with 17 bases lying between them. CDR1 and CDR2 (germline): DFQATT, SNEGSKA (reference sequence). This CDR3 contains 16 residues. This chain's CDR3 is CSARAPGGRANYGYTF. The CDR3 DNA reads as TGCAGTGCTAGAGCCCCCGGGGGCAGGGCAAACTATGGCTACACCTTC.

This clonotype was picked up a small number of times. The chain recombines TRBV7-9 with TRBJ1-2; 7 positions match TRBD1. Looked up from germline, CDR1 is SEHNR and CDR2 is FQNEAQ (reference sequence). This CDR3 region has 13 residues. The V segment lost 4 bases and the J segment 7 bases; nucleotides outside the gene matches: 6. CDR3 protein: CASSSDRFSGYTF. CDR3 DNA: TGTGCCAGCAGCTCGGACAGGTTCTCTGGCTACACCTTC.

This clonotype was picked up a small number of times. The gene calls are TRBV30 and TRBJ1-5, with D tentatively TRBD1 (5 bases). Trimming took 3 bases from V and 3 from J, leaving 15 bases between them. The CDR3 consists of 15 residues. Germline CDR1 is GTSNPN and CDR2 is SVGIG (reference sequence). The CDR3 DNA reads TGTGCCTGGAGCCACGGTCCAGGGCTCAATCAGCCCCAGCATTTT. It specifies CAWSHGPGLNQPQHF.

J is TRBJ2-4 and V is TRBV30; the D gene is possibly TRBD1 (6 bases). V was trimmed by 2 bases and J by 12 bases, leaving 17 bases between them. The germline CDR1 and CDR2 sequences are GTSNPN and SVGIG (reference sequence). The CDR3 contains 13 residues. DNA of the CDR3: TGTGCCTGGAGTCCCCAGCCAGGGGAATCTCAGTACTTC. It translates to CAWSPQPGESQYF.

The CDR3 coding sequence is TGTGCCACCAGTGAAGGCCAAGAGACCCAGTACTTC. Protein product: CATSEGQETQYF. V and J are TRBV24-1 and TRBJ2-5, with D unresolved. Per the germline V gene, CDR1 is KGHDR and CDR2 is SFDVKD. The V end was cut by 4 bases, the J end by 1 base, with 3 bases between. CDR3 length equals 12 residues.

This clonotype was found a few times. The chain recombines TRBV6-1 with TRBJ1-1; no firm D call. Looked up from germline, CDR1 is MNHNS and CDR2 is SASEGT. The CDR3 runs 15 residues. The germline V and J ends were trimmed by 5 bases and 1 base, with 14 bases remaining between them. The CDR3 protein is CASSPPGRKNTEAFF. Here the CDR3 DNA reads TGTGCCAGCAGTCCCCCCGGTAGAAAGAACACTGAAGCTTTCTTT.

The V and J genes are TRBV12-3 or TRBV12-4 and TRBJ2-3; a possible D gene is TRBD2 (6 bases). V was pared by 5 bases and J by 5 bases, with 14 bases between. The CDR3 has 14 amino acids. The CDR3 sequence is CASSGGTIGDTQYF. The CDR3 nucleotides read TGTGCCAGCAGTGGAGGGACCATAGGAGATACGCAGTATTTT.

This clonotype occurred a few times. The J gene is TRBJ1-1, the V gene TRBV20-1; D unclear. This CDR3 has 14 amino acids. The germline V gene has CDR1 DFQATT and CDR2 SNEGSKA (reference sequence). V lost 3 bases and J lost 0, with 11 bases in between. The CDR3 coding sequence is TGCAGTGCTAGGGAGCAACCCCTGAACACTGAAGCTTTCTTT. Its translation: CSAREQPLNTEAFF.

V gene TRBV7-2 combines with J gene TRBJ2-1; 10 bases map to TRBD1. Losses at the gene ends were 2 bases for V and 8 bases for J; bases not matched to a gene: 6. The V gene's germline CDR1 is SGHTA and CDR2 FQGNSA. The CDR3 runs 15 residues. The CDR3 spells CASSLSGTGVDEQFF. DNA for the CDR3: TGTGCCAGCAGCTTATCGGGGACAGGGGTCGATGAGCAGTTCTTC.

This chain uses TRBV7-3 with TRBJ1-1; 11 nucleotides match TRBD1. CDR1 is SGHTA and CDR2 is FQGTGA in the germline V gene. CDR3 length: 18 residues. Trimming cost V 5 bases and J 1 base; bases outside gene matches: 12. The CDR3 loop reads CASSPQPLGTGGNTEAFF. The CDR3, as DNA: TGTGCCAGCAGCCCTCAGCCCCTCGGGACAGGGGGGAACACTGAAGCTTTCTTT.

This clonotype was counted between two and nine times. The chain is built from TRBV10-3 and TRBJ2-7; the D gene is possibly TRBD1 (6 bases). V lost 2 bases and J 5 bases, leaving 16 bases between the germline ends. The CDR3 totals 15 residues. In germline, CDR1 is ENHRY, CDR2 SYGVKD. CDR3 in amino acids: CAISEPRQGYNEQYF. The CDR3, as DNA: TGTGCCATCAGTGAGCCGCGGCAGGGGTACAACGAGCAGTACTTC.

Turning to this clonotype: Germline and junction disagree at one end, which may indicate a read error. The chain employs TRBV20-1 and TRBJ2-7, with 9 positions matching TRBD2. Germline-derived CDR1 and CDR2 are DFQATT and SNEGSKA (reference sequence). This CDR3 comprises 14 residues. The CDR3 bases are TGCAGTGTTAGACTAGCGGACTACTCCTACGAGCAGTACTTC. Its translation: CSVRLADYSYEQYF.

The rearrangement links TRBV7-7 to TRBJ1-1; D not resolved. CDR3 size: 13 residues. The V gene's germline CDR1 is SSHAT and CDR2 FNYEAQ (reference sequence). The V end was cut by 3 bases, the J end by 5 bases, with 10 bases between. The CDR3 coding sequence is TGTGCCAGCAGCTTTCAGGCGGGAACTGAAGCTTTCTTT. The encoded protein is CASSFQAGTEAFF.